Reported below is one TCR beta chain. No antigen is known for it. V was shortened by 2 bases and J by 0 bases, with 11 bases between the two germline ends. Looked up from germline, CDR1 is SGHRS and CDR2 is YFSETQ. The CDR3 has 15 amino acids. These data belong to a study of T cell responses to AZD1222 COVID-19 vaccine. Assay: immunoSEQ multiplex PCR; the TCRdb copy retains only in-frame clones and omits some. The repertoire holds 75,000 to 85,000 clones, with roughly 87% as singletons. Whole-study findings and limits: Targets within unmutated variant regions were reportedly found for nearly half of spike-specific TCRs. Among the donors, most were white British and more were female, and clonal diversity was possibly underestimated. Spike-specific TCRs gained breadth and depth after people received two AZD1222 doses.

This receptor was identified in an adult in good health. Sequenced material: peripheral blood, taken on day 0 of AZD1222 vaccination. The V and J genes are TRBV5-1 and TRBJ1-1; D not certain. The CDR3 DNA sequence: TGCGCCAGCAGCTTAAAAGCGGCGATGAACACTGAAGCTTTCTTT. This encodes CASSLKAAMNTEAFF.